The 17 T cell receptor beta chains presented below share a single source sample, sequenced in a study of regulatory T cells in long-lasting Graves disease. Library construction for TCR beta used iRepertoire HTBI primers and Arm-PCR of CDR3 regions. TCRdb ran MiXCR on the multiplex PCR reads and lists one entry per CDR3 protein. The table records about 360,000 distinct CDR3 sequences, 15% to 20% of them present only once. Regarding time point: newly diagnosed GD, antithyroid drugs for less than 3 months. There was RNA extracted from PBMCs, and the TCR library was made from it. The data were also submitted as part of a second study, on T cells in Graves' hyperthyroidism and ophthalmopathy.

Source: peripheral blood mononuclear cells (PBMCs), taken at new diagnosis, from a patient treated with antithyroid drugs. The receptors stem from a woman aged 18-30 years with Graves disease.

Many counts were recorded for this clonotype. The gene calls are TRBV11-2 and TRBJ2-7; possible D gene TRBD2, 5 bases. Trimming took 6 bases from V and 0 from J, leaving 15 bases between them. The germline V gene has CDR1 SGHAT and CDR2 FQNNGV. This CDR3 spans 15 amino acids. This chain's CDR3 is CASRPIGVPSYEQYF. CDR3 in DNA: TGTGCCAGCAGGCCCATCGGGGTACCCTCCTACGAGCAGTACTTC.

The table lists this clonotype with many counts. This chain links TRBV7-9 with TRBJ2-7; 7 nucleotides line up with TRBD2. Germline CDR1 and CDR2: SEHNR and FQNEAQ (reference sequence). The CDR3 has 12 residues. As DNA, the CDR3 is TGTGCTTGTCGGCTAGCGGACTACGAGCAGTACTTC. This codes for CACRLADYEQYF.

This clonotype appeared a few times. The V gene is TRBV10-2, the J gene TRBJ2-7; 8 nucleotides align to TRBD1. Germline CDR1 reads WSHSY; CDR2 reads SAAADI. V was clipped by 6 bases and J by 0 bases; unmatched bases: 4. The length of the CDR3 is 14 residues. The CDR3 sequence is CASRNRGSSYEQYF. The CDR3 DNA is TGCGCCAGCAGAAACAGGGGGAGCTCCTACGAGCAGTACTTC.

This clonotype was recorded a few times. The rearrangement uses TRBV7-2 and TRBJ1-2, with 8 nucleotides matching TRBD1. J lost 8 bases, V lost 8 bases, and 10 bases had no gene match. The CDR3 sequence is 13 residues long. CDR1 is SGHTA and CDR2 is FQGNSA in the germline V gene. CDR3 sequence (DNA): TGTGCCAGCGCTAGGACAGGGATCCAGGGCTACACCTTC. This gives the protein CASARTGIQGYTF.

The table lists this clonotype with a few counts. The chain has TRBV7-9 and TRBJ2-7; D is uncertain. Deletions cut 1 base from V and 0 bases from J, with 10 bases between. Per the germline V gene, CDR1 is SEHNR and CDR2 is FQNEAQ (reference sequence). The CDR3 loop spans 15 amino acids. The CDR3 loop reads CASSLGLDSSYEQYF. The CDR3, as DNA: TGTGCCAGCAGCTTAGGTCTCGATAGCTCCTACGAGCAGTACTTC.

This clonotype was counted many times. The chain uses TRBV5-1 and TRBJ2-3; TRBD2 aligns across 13 bases. The CDR3 loop spans 18 amino acids. Germline values: CDR1 SGHRS, CDR2 YFSETQ. The junction had 7 bases not matched to a gene; V was cut back by 3 bases and J by 0 bases. CDR3 amino acids: CASSWTLAGGPSTDTQYF. The CDR3 DNA follows: TGCGCCAGCAGCTGGACACTAGCGGGAGGGCCTAGCACAGATACGCAGTATTTT.

This chain connects TRBV7-9 to TRBJ1-2; TRBD1 aligns across 11 bases. Trimming at V came to 5 bases and at J to 6 bases, leaving 5 bases not matched to a gene. The CDR3 spans 14 residues. CDR1 and CDR2 from the germline V gene are SEHNR and FQNEAQ (reference sequence). The CDR3 loop reads CASSPGQGVDGYTF. The CDR3 DNA is TGTGCCAGCAGCCCGGGACAGGGGGTTGATGGCTACACCTTC.

The chain is built from TRBV2 and TRBJ2-2; D unclear. V lost 6 bases to trimming and J lost 6 bases, with 11 bases between them. This CDR3 spans 13 amino acids. CDR1 is SNHLY and CDR2 is FYNNEI in the germline V gene. CDR3 DNA: TGTGCCAGCAGATTAGCTCGGGCCGGGGAGCTGTTTTTT. It is translated as CASRLARAGELFF.

Many counts were recorded for this clonotype. V is TRBV3-1 and J is TRBJ1-4; possibly TRBD1 for D (5 bases). The CDR3 has 14 amino acids. CDR1 LGHDT and CDR2 YNNKEL come from the germline V gene (reference sequence). Trimming removed 0 bases from V and 10 bases from J, with 12 bases in between. CDR3 protein: CASSQEGASGKLFF. The CDR3 DNA reads TGTGCCAGCAGCCAAGAAGGGGCGAGCGGAAAACTGTTTTTT.

The table lists this clonotype with many counts. The chain uses TRBV5-1 and TRBJ2-7; D possibly corresponds to TRBD1 (6 bases). V was cut by 4 bases and J by 5 bases, with 13 bases left in between. Per the germline V gene, CDR1 is SGHRS and CDR2 is YFSETQ. The CDR3 length is 13 residues. CDR3 nucleotides: TGCGCCAGCAGCCTCGAGGGGGACCACGAGCAGTACTTC. Residues: CASSLEGDHEQYF.

The gene calls are TRBV20-1 and TRBJ1-5, with D unclear. V lost 1 base, J lost 5 bases, and 9 bases lay in between. CDR3 length: 13 amino acids. Germline CDR1 and CDR2: DFQATT and SNEGSKA (reference sequence). This chain's CDR3 is CSARGQMDQPQHF. In DNA, the CDR3 is TGCAGTGCTAGAGGCCAGATGGATCAGCCCCAGCATTTT.

This clonotype was counted between two and nine times. The rearrangement joins TRBV7-6 to TRBJ2-6; TRBD2 is a possible D gene (5 bases). Deletions cut 7 bases from V and 0 bases from J, with 22 bases between. The V gene's germline CDR1 is SGHVS and CDR2 FNYEAQ. This CDR3 spans 19 amino acids. The CDR3 DNA follows: TGTGCCAGCACCCCGTCGAGAGCGGATTTTCTCTCTGGGGCCAACGTCCTGACTTTC. Translated: CASTPSRADFLSGANVLTF. The entire variable domain, with the rest obtained from reference TRBV7-6 and TRBJ2-6, is as follows: GAGVSQSPRYKVTKRGQDVALRCDPISGHVSLYWYRQALGQGPEFLTYFNYEAQQDKSGLPNDRFSAERPEGSISTLTIQRTEQRDSAMYRCASTPSRADFLSGANVLTFGAGSRLTVL.

The chain links TRBV10-3 to TRBJ2-1, with a weak D call TRBD2 (6 bases). The V and J ends lost 11 bases and 10 bases respectively, with 24 bases between them. The length of the CDR3 is 14 residues. CDR1 is ENHRY, CDR2 SYGVKD, per germline. CDR3 bases: TGTGCCTCCACCTCGGGTGGTAGCGGAAGGGAGCAGTTCTTC. It is translated as CASTSGGSGREQFF.

The rearrangement links TRBV5-1 to TRBJ2-5, with D hard to call. Deletions cut 1 base from V and 0 bases from J, with 7 bases between. Germline V CDR1 and CDR2: SGHRS, YFSETQ. This CDR3 has 14 residues. CDR3 DNA: TGCGCCAGCAGCTTGAATGGACACCAAGAGACCCAGTACTTC. It encodes CASSLNGHQETQYF.

This clonotype was seen ten or more times. The chain employs TRBV2 and TRBJ1-4, with D unclear. V was shortened by 0 bases and J by 10 bases, with 3 bases between the two germline ends. CDR3 length: 11 amino acids. The germline CDR1 and CDR2 sequences are SNHLY and FYNNEI. The CDR3 region is CASSEAGKLFF. In nucleotides, the CDR3 is TGTGCCAGCAGTGAAGCGGGAAAACTGTTTTTT. The entire variable domain, with the rest obtained from reference TRBV2 and TRBJ1-4, is as follows: EPEVTQTPSHQVTQMGQEVILRCVPISNHLYFYWYRQILGQKVEFLVSFYNNEISEKSEIFDDQFSVERPDGSNFTLKIRSTKLEDSAMYFCASSEAGKLFFGSGTQLSVL.

This clonotype was detected many times. The rearrangement joins TRBV20-1 to TRBJ2-2; TRBD2 matches at 8 bases. This CDR3 is 17 amino acids long. Germline V gene lookup returns CDR1 DFQATT and CDR2 SNEGSKA (reference sequence). V trimming: 3 bases; J trimming: 4 bases; junction bases outside the gene matches: 13. This chain's CDR3 is CSASLIAGRGSTGELFF. The CDR3, as DNA: TGCAGTGCTAGTTTAATAGCGGGAAGGGGATCCACCGGGGAGCTGTTTTTT.

This clonotype was observed many times. The chain uses TRBV7-8 and TRBJ2-5; D may be TRBD1 (6 bases). CDR1 SGHVS and CDR2 FQNEAQ come from the germline V gene. The CDR3 is 15 residues long. The ends were cut back, 7 bases at V and 6 bases at J, with 21 bases in the middle. CDR3: CASTPYSGAWQTQYF. CDR3 nucleotides: TGTGCCAGCACCCCGTACTCAGGGGCTTGGCAGACCCAGTACTTC.